One sample yielded the 9 T cell receptor beta chains listed below, sequenced in a study of OX40 agonist ivuxolimab in advanced cancers. Repertoires were generated with immunoSEQ multiplex PCR, while TCRdb's copy carries only in-frame clones and drops some. The profile shows 79,000 or so clones, about 82% of them singletons. Sequenced material: CD4+ or CD8+ T cells sorted from blood, taken in a trial of the OX40 agonist ivuxolimab. Receptor source: an adult with an advanced solid tumor such as melanoma, head and neck, liver or kidney cancer.

The chain employs TRBV7-2 and TRBJ2-5; no firm D call. The CDR3 runs to 13 residues. Trimming cost V 1 base and J 3 bases, with 6 bases left between them. The germline CDR1 and CDR2 sequences are SGHTA and FQGNSA. CDR3 protein: CASSLDGEETQYF. DNA for the CDR3: TGTGCCAGCAGCTTAGATGGCGAAGAGACCCAGTACTTC.

The rearrangement joins TRBV30 to TRBJ1-4; TRBD1 might be the D (5 bases). The germline V gene encodes CDR1 GTSNPN and CDR2 SVGIG (reference sequence). Trimming shortened V by 6 bases and J by 4 bases, and 12 bases separated the two germline ends. This CDR3 spans 13 amino acids. DNA for the CDR3: TGTGCCTGCGTCGGGGGAGTTAATGAAAAACTGTTTTTT. It translates to CACVGGVNEKLFF.

The genes are TRBV7-9 and TRBJ1-5; 7 bases map to TRBD1. This CDR3 spans 14 amino acids. Germline V gene data show CDR1 as SEHNR and CDR2 as FQNEAQ (reference sequence). V lost 3 bases to trimming and J lost 3 bases; unmatched junction nucleotides: 2. The CDR3 DNA follows: TGTGCCAGCAGCTTGGGACAGTTCAATCAGCCCCAGCATTTT. Residues: CASSLGQFNQPQHF.

J is TRBJ2-7 and V is TRBV21-1; the listed D gene, TRBD2, was not tested against the DNA. TRBV21-1 is a known pseudogene. The CDR3 length is 15 residues. The CDR3 DNA sequence: TGTGCCAGCAGCAAAGGTAGCCCTTTTGGATACGAGCAGTACTTC. Translating it yields CASSKGSPFGYEQYF.

The chain has TRBV7-7 and TRBJ2-3; D gene unclear. The CDR3 totals 17 residues. The V gene's germline CDR1 is SSHAT and CDR2 FNYEAQ (reference sequence). V lost 1 base and J 2 bases, leaving 16 bases between the germline ends. CDR3 loop: CASSLGLSGGATDTQYF. In DNA form, the CDR3 reads TGTGCCAGCAGCTTAGGTTTGTCGGGCGGCGCCACAGATACGCAGTATTTT.

This chain joins TRBV9 and TRBJ2-7, with D uncertain. The CDR3 loop spans 15 amino acids. V gave up 3 bases and J gave up 1 base, with 14 bases separating them. Looked up from germline, CDR1 is SGDLS and CDR2 is YYNGEE. The CDR3 loop reads CASSEGTEMSYEQYF. Here the CDR3 DNA reads TGTGCCAGCAGCGAAGGCACCGAGATGTCCTACGAGCAGTACTTC.

The gene calls are TRBV6-5 and TRBJ2-2; D unclear. The CDR3 contains 12 residues. Looked up from germline, CDR1 is MNHEY and CDR2 is SVGAGI. V gave up 7 bases and J gave up 6 bases, with 9 bases separating them. The CDR3 bases are TGTGCCAGCACTGTATTCCCCGGGGAGCTGTTTTTT. Protein product: CASTVFPGELFF.

The rearrangement links TRBV7-2 to TRBJ2-6, with 8 positions matching TRBD1. The CDR3 spans 18 residues. Germline CDR1 is SGHTA and CDR2 is FQGNSA. J was trimmed by 0 bases and V by 5 bases; bases with no gene match: 9. The CDR3 sequence: CASSPWGTGSSGANVLTF. As DNA, the CDR3 is TGTGCCAGCAGCCCCTGGGGGACAGGCAGCTCTGGGGCCAACGTCCTGACTTTC.

The V call is TRBV6-5, the J call TRBJ2-7; 10 bases align to TRBD2. Germline CDR1 reads MNHEY; CDR2 reads SVGAGI. The CDR3 spans 16 residues. J gave up 4 bases and V 2 bases, and 8 bases lay outside the gene matches. The CDR3 is CASSYGAQRGGYEQYF. DNA of the CDR3: TGTGCCAGCAGTTACGGTGCCCAGCGGGGGGGGTACGAGCAGTACTTC.